This TCR beta chain was sequenced in a study of T-cell memory formation after mild COVID-19 (dated by TCRdb to the early 2020s). Turning to the overall study: TCR sequence clusters from the two donors were largely donor specific. Two young, previously healthy adult volunteers, one female and one male, were included in the cohort. T-cell clones expanding and contracting after mild COVID-19 in a couple of donors were tracked by longitudinal TCRalpha and TCRbeta repertoire sequencing. Broad study findings and their caveats: The study covered only a couple of mild cases, and larger cohorts including severe cases with pre-infection samples were considered necessary. From day 15 to 85, contracting clones showed balanced CD4/CD8 phenotypes, whereas a second wave of clones that expanded from day 15 to 37 leaned towards CD4+. Contracting CD4+ clones turned up mainly in the CM and EM memory subsets, whereas EMRA was where CD8+ clones were enriched. The second-wave clones that peaked on day 37 were not confirmed to be SARS-CoV-2 specific. The detection of some responding clones in pre-infection memory suggests that pre-existing cross-reactive memory T cells joined the SARS-CoV-2 response.

TCRdb records Illumina NovaSeq 6000 as the sequencer. cDNA libraries for TCRalpha and TCRbeta were prepared by 5'RACE using constant-segment primers, with sample barcodes and unique molecular identifiers added. RNA was extracted from every sample with Trizol reagent. The libraries were amplified in two PCR steps, and the second step added a second sample barcode and Illumina TruSeq adapters. Libraries were sequenced on an Illumina NovaSeq with 2 x 150 bp paired-end reads. Per the authors' processing: Reads were demultiplexed and collapsed into UMI-guided consensus sequences with migec v1.2.7. With mixcr v2.1.11, UMI consensuses were aligned to TRA and TRB V and J templates and assembled into clonotypes. Expanded or contracted clonotypes were those called significant by both edgeR and NoisET, with noise models trained on biological replicates. For edgeR calls, the thresholds were a false discovery rate-adjusted p below 0.01 and a log2 fold-change of 1. As an exploratory analysis of dynamics, max-normalized trajectories of the 1000 most abundant clonotypes were examined with PCA combined with hierarchical clustering. Separately sequenced CD4+ and CD8+ repertoires were used to assign the CD4 or CD8 phenotype of responding clones. Starting from the raw public reads, TCRdb applied fastp trimming at Q25, assembled clones with MiXCR and retained in-frame beta chains. Rows merge per CDR3 protein into single entries with the most common DNA and genes. TCRdb, not the original authors, processed these V and J calls. The sample profile shows 90,000 to 120,000 distinct CDR3 sequences; around 15% of them were found once. Around 43% of the sample is in the top ten clones.

Ficoll-Paque density gradient centrifugation was the method used to isolate PBMCs. This clonotype was counted only a few times. No cognate antigen has been identified for it. No per-base quality is available; no much larger clone lies one base away. The germline V gene supplies CDR1 MNHEY and CDR2 SVGEGT. Including cysteine and phenylalanine, the CDR3 has 16 amino acids. Only the CDR3 region is kept as DNA, spanning 48 bases read in frame from base 1. The junction carries 16 bases between V and J, which are trimmed by 6 bases and 1 base respectively. The rearrangement combines TRBV6-2 or TRBV6-3 with TRBJ1-5; the D gene is perhaps TRBD1, from 6 matching bases. The source material was PBMCs or a T cell subset sorted from them (not recorded which). The TCR sequence derives from a man younger than 35 who had mild COVID-19 (a few samples of this study predate the infection). The sample titles of this study are shuffled in the database, so cell type and time point are left out; the donor was told from shared clones. The CDR3 protein is CASRSRTDGSNQPQHF. The DNA reads TGTGCCAGCAGATCCCGGACAGATGGGAGCAATCAGCCCCAGCATTTT.